This T cell receptor (beta chain) was recorded in a study of molecular identifiers for immune sequencing clone quantification (dated by TCRdb to the late 2010s). Describing the broader study: For a replicate experiment, RNA from around 20,000 or 99,000 naive CD8 T cells was divided into five aliquots, of which four were sequenced. CD8 T cells were used in a methods study to benchmark molecular-identifier clustering-based TCR repertoire sequencing (MIDCIRS) and TCR RNA copy counting.

Study-wide findings and limitations: Spiked-in Jurkat TCR RNA equal to a single cell's worth was reported to be detectable even within one million naive CD8 T cells. When barcode sub-clustering was not used, chimeric consensus sequences inflated TCR diversity, with chimeras reaching as high as 47%. Highly expanded clone sizes could be underestimated because identical TCR molecules may share a barcode. The naive libraries included spiked-in Jurkat TCR RNA (under eleven copies' worth), and this Jurkat TCR RNA is not part of the donor repertoire. In CMV-specific effector cells, clones with more than 20 RNA copies contained over 97% of molecules, whereas in naive cells such clones contained under 1% of molecules. Modeling estimated about 3 recovered TCR RNA copies per cell, compared with approximately 10 by digital PCR, which implies roughly 30% capture efficiency.

Libraries of naive CD8 T cells were built from anywhere between about 17,000 and 1,000,000 sorted cells, with 10%, 30% or 50% of the purified RNA used. Naive CD8 T cells were FACS-sorted as CD8+CD4-CCR7+CD45RA+ on a BD FACSAria II into RLT Plus buffer. Detection sensitivity was tested by spiking Jurkat RNA equal to over 8 TCR copies' worth into samples containing 20,000-1,000,000 naive CD8 T cells. Enrichment of CD8 T cells was done with RosetteSep CD8+ T Cell Enrichment Cocktail plus Ficoll-Paque, and ACK red cell lysis came afterward. Note on this clonotype: There is no known antigen for this receptor. This may be a read error, as it is one base from a much larger clone.

Libraries were made using PCR. Sequencing instrument: NextSeq 500. Bulk TCR libraries were generated as previously described, with the TCR primers listed in Table S5 used. Purification of total RNA was performed with the Qiagen AllPrep DNA/RNA kit. Before any analysis, reads coming from multiple sequencing runs of the same library were combined into one pool. On the study's bioinformatics: Only reads with exact TCR constant sequence were kept, trimmed to 150 nt, and grouped by their 12-nt molecular barcodes. Reads in each barcode group were sub-clustered using a 15% Levenshtein threshold, and a quality-weighted consensus sequence was built for each RNA molecule. Non-functional sequences were discarded, and so were lower-count sequences lying one edit away from another sequence. Based on fitting two negative binomial distributions, any barcode sub-cluster with under 20% of the maximum read count was discarded. The raw public reads went through TCRdb reprocessing: fastp at Q25, MiXCR clone calling, in-frame beta chains kept. Identical CDR3 protein sequences are pooled into one entry, listed with their most common genes and DNA. For this entry, the V and J calls and clone size follow TCRdb and not the study's own pipeline. In this sample the table shows about 510,000 distinct CDR3 sequences, less than 30% of which occur a single time. The top ten clonotypes cover approximately 0.76% of the sample.

The CDR3 contains 14 residues, cysteine and phenylalanine counted. CDR3 DNA only is kept here, 42 bases in frame from base 1. CDR1 and CDR2 (LGHDT, YNNKEL) derive from the germline V gene (reference sequence). This sequence uses TRBV3-1 and TRBJ1-2, with 11 bases matching TRBD1. Sequencing was performed on naive CD8+ T cells from blood, with Jurkat cell RNA spiked in. Sample cell subset or site, as interpreted from the label and publication: FACS-sorted CD8+CD4-CCR7+CD45RA+ naive T cells. This clonotype was sampled from a human donor in good health. Some libraries in this study had Jurkat cell RNA spiked in. The CDR3 has the sequence CASSHGQGADGYPF. The sequence in DNA is TGTGCCAGCAGCCACGGACAGGGGGCAGACGGCTACCCCTTC.